This T cell receptor beta chain originates from a study of cytomegalovirus exposure and HLA in healthy donors. Researchers ran the PCR with 60 Vbeta and 13 Jbeta primers. The table came from immunoSEQ multiplex PCR; TCRdb's copy has only in-frame clones and leaves some out. The sample shows under 200,000 clones, 82% of them seen only once. In germline, CDR1 is MNHEY, CDR2 SMNVEV (reference sequence). This CDR3 spans 14 amino acids. Trimming cost V 1 base and J 5 bases, with 11 bases left between them. J is TRBJ2-5 and V is TRBV27; D unresolved. The sample comprised PBMCs. The TCR comes from a girl aged 10-17 years in good health and CMV-seropositive. DNA of the CDR3: TGTGCCAGCAGTTTATACCCGGGTGAGGAGACCCAGTACTTC. It is translated as CASSLYPGEETQYF.